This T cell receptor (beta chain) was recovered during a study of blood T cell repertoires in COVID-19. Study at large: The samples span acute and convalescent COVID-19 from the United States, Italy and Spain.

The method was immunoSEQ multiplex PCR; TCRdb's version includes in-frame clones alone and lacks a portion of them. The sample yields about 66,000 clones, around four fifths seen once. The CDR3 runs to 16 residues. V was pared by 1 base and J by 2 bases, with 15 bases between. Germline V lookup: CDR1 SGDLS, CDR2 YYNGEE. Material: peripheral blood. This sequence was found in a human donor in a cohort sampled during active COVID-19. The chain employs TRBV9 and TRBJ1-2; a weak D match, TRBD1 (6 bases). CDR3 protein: CASSVTHRVSNYGYTF. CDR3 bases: TGTGCCAGCAGCGTAACCCACAGGGTTTCGAACTATGGCTACACCTTC.